A selection of T cell receptor beta chains follows, all from one sample in a study of CD8 T cells in ankylosing spondylitis. One entry per CDR3 protein results from TCRdb running MiXCR on the 5' RACE reads. The sample includes 250,000 or so distinct CDR3 sequences, over 15% of them seen just once. Sequencing was performed on blood, either unsorted or a sorted T cell fraction (not recorded which). The receptors originated from a male donor with ankylosing spondylitis or in good health (not recorded which). Both conserved end residues are part of each CDR3. A D gene is named only where the DNA matches it firmly. Size tells how often a clone was seen (once, few, many) or the class of an expanded clone, and some rows leave it out.

clone_size,d_call,v_call,j_call,cdr3_aa,cdr3_nt
few,TRBD1,TRBV7-9,TRBJ1-2,CASSPRQGPHYGYTF,TGTGCCAGCAGCCCCAGACAGGGACCGCACTATGGCTACACCTTC
.,TRBD2,TRBV10-3,TRBJ2-2,CAISESGSGRAWYTGELFF,TGTGCCATCAGTGAGTCCGGTAGCGGGAGGGCCTGGTACACCGGGGAGCTGTTTTTT
.,TRBD2,TRBV5-4,TRBJ2-3,CASSSGLAPVDTQYF,TGTGCCAGCAGCTCCGGACTAGCTCCGGTGGATACGCAGTATTTT
.,.,TRBV10-3,TRBJ2-7,CAISQETYEQYF,TGTGCCATCAGTCAAGAAACGTACGAGCAGTACTTC
.,.,TRBV6-2/TRBV6-3,TRBJ2-7,CASSYLFPYEQYF,TGTGCCAGCAGTTACTTGTTCCCCTACGAGCAGTACTTC
few,.,TRBV25-1,TRBJ2-3,CASSELGADTQYF,TGTGCCAGCAGTGAATTGGGGGCAGATACGCAGTATTTT
many,TRBD2,TRBV10-3,TRBJ2-3,CAIDDSGMVDTQYF,TGTGCCATCGATGATAGCGGGATGGTAGATACGCAGTATTTT
.,.,TRBV6-2/TRBV6-3,TRBJ1-5,CASSPRRGNQPQHF,TGTGCCAGCAGTCCTCGACGTGGCAATCAGCCCCAGCATTTT
.,.,TRBV4-1,TRBJ1-2,CASSQVENYGYTF,TGCGCCAGCAGCCAAGTAGAAAACTATGGCTACACCTTC
.,.,TRBV7-9,TRBJ2-1,CASSSTGEYNEQFF,TGTGCCAGCAGCTCCACCGGGGAATACAATGAGCAGTTCTTC
few,.,TRBV6-1,TRBJ1-1,CASSNAMNTEAFF,TGTGCCAGCAGTAATGCCATGAACACTGAAGCTTTCTTT
.,.,TRBV20-1,TRBJ2-2,CSALGGWGFTGELFF,TGCAGTGCTTTAGGTGGATGGGGTTTCACCGGGGAGCTGTTTTTT
.,.,TRBV12-3/TRBV12-4,TRBJ2-2,CASSPSVLPGELFF,TGTGCCAGCAGTCCTAGCGTTTTGCCCGGGGAGCTGTTTTTT
once,.,TRBV12-3/TRBV12-4,TRBJ2-1,CASSLGRAEQFF,TGTGCCAGCAGTTTAGGAAGGGCTGAGCAGTTCTTC
few,.,TRBV29-1,TRBJ2-5,CSVVTRGTQYF,TGCAGCGTTGTAACAAGGGGGACCCAGTACTTC
.,.,TRBV4-1,TRBJ2-7,CASSQDELAYEQYF,TGCGCCAGCAGCCAAGATGAACTAGCTTACGAGCAGTACTTC
few,.,TRBV27,TRBJ2-7,CASSYIYRSYEQYF,TGTGCCAGCAGTTATATCTACCGCTCCTACGAGCAGTACTTC
.,TRBD1,TRBV6-1,TRBJ2-7,CASTNSAGGRGEQYF,TGTGCCAGCACCAATTCGGCAGGGGGCCGGGGCGAGCAGTACTTC
.,.,TRBV6-1,TRBJ2-1,CASSRLPSNEQFF,TGTGCCAGCAGCCGTCTCCCTAGCAATGAGCAGTTCTTC
few,.,TRBV6-2/TRBV6-3,TRBJ2-7,CASAYNAGNPYEQYF,TGTGCCAGCGCCTATAACGCCGGGAATCCCTACGAGCAGTACTTC
.,.,TRBV2,TRBJ2-3,CASSEIASDTQYF,TGTGCCAGCAGTGAAATCGCCTCAGATACGCAGTATTTT
few,.,TRBV27,TRBJ2-3,CASQLEGTDTQYF,TGTGCCAGCCAACTCGAGGGCACAGATACGCAGTATTTT
.,TRBD2,TRBV20-1,TRBJ2-1,CSASRLADSYNEQFF,TGCAGTGCTAGTCGGCTAGCGGACTCCTACAATGAGCAGTTCTTC
.,TRBD2,TRBV7-2,TRBJ2-3,CASSLPWSSGSGDTQYF,TGTGCCAGCAGCTTACCTTGGTCTAGCGGGAGTGGGGATACGCAGTATTTT
many,TRBD2,TRBV4-1,TRBJ2-1,CASSQEASSGNNEQFF,TGCGCCAGCAGCCAAGAGGCATCAAGCGGGAACAATGAGCAGTTCTTC
few,.,TRBV7-8,TRBJ1-2,CASSLGSDPNYGYTF,TGTGCCAGCAGCTTAGGATCCGATCCAAACTATGGCTACACCTTC
.,.,TRBV21-1,TRBJ2-1,CSLGDGTRNNEQFF,TGTAGCCTCGGTGACGGGACCCGAAACAATGAGCAGTTCTTC
.,.,TRBV4-1,TRBJ2-7,CASSQAASAAYEQYF,TGCGCCAGCAGCCAAGCGGCTAGCGCCGCCTACGAGCAGTACTTC
few,TRBD2,TRBV4-3,TRBJ2-1,CASSQDVEGGNNEQFF,TGCGCCAGCAGCCAAGATGTAGAGGGAGGGAACAATGAGCAGTTCTTC
.,.,TRBV20-1,TRBJ1-1,CSARDPTVNTEAFF,TGCAGTGCTAGAGACCCGACAGTGAACACTGAAGCTTTCTTT
few,TRBD2,TRBV6-1,TRBJ2-1,CASSELAGVNEQFF,TGTGCCAGCAGTGAACTAGCGGGAGTTAATGAGCAGTTCTTC
few,.,TRBV30,TRBJ2-7,CAWSAGVRYEQYF,TGTGCCTGGAGTGCGGGAGTACGGTACGAGCAGTACTTC
many,TRBD2,TRBV2,TRBJ2-1,CASTFITGTSSGNEQFF,TGTGCCAGCACTTTCATAACCGGGACTAGCTCGGGCAATGAGCAGTTCTTC
.,.,TRBV5-1,TRBJ2-7,CASSFDAGYEQYF,TGCGCCAGCAGCTTTGACGCAGGGTACGAGCAGTACTTC
few,.,TRBV6-5,TRBJ2-4,CASSYGGEAKNIQYF,TGTGCCAGCAGTTACGGGGGAGAGGCCAAAAACATTCAGTACTTC
many,.,TRBV5-1,TRBJ2-7,CASSQGGEQYF,TGCGCCAGCAGCCAGGGTGGCGAGCAGTACTTC
.,.,TRBV15,TRBJ2-1,CATSRDRGDNEQFF,TGTGCCACCAGCAGAGATCGCGGGGACAATGAGCAGTTCTTC
few,.,TRBV5-6,TRBJ2-7,CASNSRTSYEQYF,TGTGCCAGCAACTCCCGGACTTCCTACGAGCAGTACTTC
few,.,TRBV4-3,TRBJ1-6,CASSQDKEGMSPLHF,TGCGCCAGCAGCCAAGACAAGGAGGGAATGTCACCCCTCCACTTT
once,.,TRBV29-1,TRBJ2-1,CSVEGRQASKTYNEQFF,TGCAGCGTTGAAGGGCGACAGGCGTCCAAAACCTACAATGAGCAGTTCTTC
many,TRBD1,TRBV27,TRBJ2-7,CASSFQGQFAYEQYF,TGTGCCAGCAGTTTCCAGGGACAGTTCGCCTACGAGCAGTACTTC
.,TRBD1,TRBV7-8,TRBJ2-7,CASEPVGQGYEQYF,TGTGCCAGCGAACCCGTAGGACAGGGGTACGAGCAGTACTTC
few,TRBD2,TRBV5-1,TRBJ2-1,CASSLAGGLAGVEQFF,TGCGCCAGCAGCTTGGCCGGGGGACTAGCGGGAGTTGAGCAGTTCTTC
few,TRBD2,TRBV7-3,TRBJ2-1,CASSASSGGTNNEQFF,TGTGCCAGCAGCGCCTCTAGCGGGGGCACTAACAATGAGCAGTTCTTC
.,.,TRBV10-3,TRBJ2-1,CAISESGPEQFF,TGTGCCATCAGTGAGTCCGGGCCTGAGCAGTTCTTC
many,.,TRBV12-3/TRBV12-4,TRBJ2-7,CASSFTYEQYF,TGTGCCAGCAGTTTCACCTACGAGCAGTACTTC
.,.,TRBV12-3/TRBV12-4,TRBJ2-5,CASTPGQNQETQYF,TGTGCCAGCACCCCAGGACAGAACCAAGAGACCCAGTACTTC
.,TRBD2,TRBV27,TRBJ2-2,CASFPSGRDTGELFF,TGTGCCAGCTTCCCTAGCGGACGGGACACCGGGGAGCTGTTTTTT
.,.,TRBV12-3/TRBV12-4,TRBJ2-5,CASSLARDNQETQYF,TGTGCCAGCAGTTTAGCTCGGGACAACCAAGAGACCCAGTACTTC
.,.,TRBV21-1,TRBJ1-1,CASSKGWSKLNTEAFF,TGTGCCAGCAGCAAAGGGTGGTCGAAACTGAACACTGAAGCTTTCTTT
few,.,TRBV4-1,TRBJ2-7,CASSQVGGANYEQYF,TGCGCCAGCAGCCAAGTAGGAGGGGCTAACTACGAGCAGTACTTC
many,TRBD2,TRBV24-1,TRBJ2-1,CATSRLAGVQRSYNEQFF,TGTGCCACCAGCCGACTAGCGGGAGTCCAGCGCTCCTACAATGAGCAGTTCTTC
.,TRBD1,TRBV29-1,TRBJ2-2,CSALGQGLAGELFF,TGCAGCGCCCTGGGACAGGGCCTGGCCGGGGAGCTGTTTTTT
few,.,TRBV7-6,TRBJ2-3,CASSLEGGTDTQYF,TGTGCCAGCAGCCTCGAGGGGGGTACAGATACGCAGTATTTT
many,.,TRBV6-1,TRBJ2-3,CASSKIGYSYTDTQYF,TGTGCCAGCAGTAAAATAGGGTACAGCTACACAGATACGCAGTATTTT